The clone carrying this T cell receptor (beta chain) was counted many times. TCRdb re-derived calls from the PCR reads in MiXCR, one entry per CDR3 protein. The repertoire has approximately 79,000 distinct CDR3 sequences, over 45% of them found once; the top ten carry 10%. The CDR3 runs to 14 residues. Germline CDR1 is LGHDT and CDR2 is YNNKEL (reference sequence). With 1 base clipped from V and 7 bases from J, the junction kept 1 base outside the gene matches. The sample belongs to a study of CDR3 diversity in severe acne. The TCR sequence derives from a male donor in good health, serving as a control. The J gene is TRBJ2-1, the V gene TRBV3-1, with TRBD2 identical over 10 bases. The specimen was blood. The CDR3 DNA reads TGTGCCAGCAGCCAAGCTAGCGGGAGTAATGAGCAGTTCTTC. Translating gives CASSQASGSNEQFF.